The 23 T cell receptor beta chains below all came from one sample that was sequenced in a study of T-cell reconstitution after alpha-beta-depleted transplantation in children. Unique molecular identifiers featured in how the TCRbeta library was prepared. In TCRdb, the PCR reads were re-called with MiXCR into one record per CDR3 protein. Seen here are 300,000 to 350,000 distinct CDR3 sequences, about 16% observed once, and the top ten hold about 41%. The sequences come from PBMCs, mostly from graft donor cells, collected 360 days after TCRalphabeta/CD19-depleted stem cell transplant. The receptor set was obtained from a male patient aged 2-15 years who had a stem cell transplant for acute lymphoblastic leukemia, so the T cells may come from the graft donor.

V is TRBV10-3 and J is TRBJ2-1, with TRBD2 as a possible D gene (6 bases). This CDR3 region has 14 residues. The ends were cut back, 3 bases at V and 3 bases at J, with 9 bases in the middle. The V gene's germline CDR1 is ENHRY and CDR2 SYGVKD. CDR3 bases: TGTGCCATCAGTGAATCGACTAGCTACAATGAGCAGTTCTTC. Its protein product is CAISESTSYNEQFF.

V and J are TRBV5-1 and TRBJ1-1; possible D gene TRBD1, 5 bases. Between the trimmed V and J ends, which lost 2 bases and 7 bases, there was a span of 12 bases. Germline loops: CDR1 SGHRS, CDR2 YFSETQ. This CDR3 has 13 amino acids. CDR3: CASSFDRPNEAFF. In DNA, the CDR3 is TGCGCCAGCAGCTTCGACAGACCGAATGAAGCTTTCTTT.

The chain couples TRBV4-3 to TRBJ2-4; D is unclear. The V end lost 0 bases, the J end lost 0 bases, and 18 bases lay between the germline ends. The germline CDR1 and CDR2 sequences are LGHNA and YSLEER. This CDR3 spans 19 amino acids. The CDR3 nucleotides read TGCGCCAGCAGCCAAGAAAGGCTGACTGATTCTAAAGCCAAAAACATTCAGTACTTC. Protein: CASSQERLTDSKAKNIQYF.

The chain employs TRBV10-3 and TRBJ1-5, with a possible D match to TRBD1 (6 bases). Trimming pared 7 bases from V and 5 bases from J, leaving 12 bases between. CDR3 size: 13 residues. The germline CDR1 and CDR2 sequences are ENHRY and SYGVKD. CDR3: CAIKKGVDQPQHF. The CDR3 region has the DNA TGTGCCATCAAAAAGGGGGTAGATCAGCCCCAGCATTTT.

This clonotype was recorded many times. The genes are TRBV12-3 or TRBV12-4 and TRBJ2-7; D unclear. V dropped 7 bases and J dropped 10 bases, with 8 bases sitting between them. This CDR3 has 9 amino acids. This CDR3 is CASKPTQYF. As DNA, the CDR3 is TGTGCCAGCAAGCCCACACAGTACTTC.

This clonotype was picked up many times. This chain uses TRBV5-1 with TRBJ2-1; perhaps TRBD1 as D (6 bases). CDR1 and CDR2 (germline): SGHRS, YFSETQ. With 0 bases removed from V and 1 base from J, the gap between germline ends came to 17 bases. The CDR3 sequence is 18 residues long. The DNA for the CDR3 is TGCGCCAGCAGCTTGGCGTACAGGGTCGGGATGTCCTACAATGAGCAGTTCTTC. Translating gives CASSLAYRVGMSYNEQFF.

The sample holds a few counts of this clonotype. The rearrangement uses TRBV4-3 and TRBJ2-7, with D tentatively TRBD2 (5 bases). The CDR3 runs to 15 residues. Germline V gene sequence: CDR1 LGHNA, CDR2 YSLEER. With 4 bases removed from V and 1 base from J, the gap between germline ends came to 14 bases. CDR3 nucleotide sequence: TGCGCCAGCAGCCGGTGGCAAGCGGAGTCCTACGAGCAGTACTTC. The encoded protein is CASSRWQAESYEQYF.

This clonotype was counted ten times or more. This chain joins TRBV14 and TRBJ2-1; no firm D call. The CDR3 is 13 amino acids. The germline V and J ends were trimmed by 3 bases and 12 bases, with 15 bases remaining between them. Germline CDR1 reads SGHDN; CDR2 reads FVKESK. CDR3 sequence: CASSQLPVRGQFF. CDR3 DNA sequence: TGTGCCAGCAGCCAGCTCCCGGTAAGAGGGCAGTTCTTC.

This clonotype was recorded many times. This chain uses TRBV12-3 or TRBV12-4 with TRBJ2-5; D is perhaps TRBD1 (5 bases). There are 13 residues in the CDR3. Trimming left V 3 bases short and J 7 bases short, with 12 bases between. The CDR3 is CASSLLQGGTQYF. CDR3 sequence (DNA): TGTGCCAGCAGTTTGTTGCAGGGTGGGACCCAGTACTTC.

This clonotype was detected many times. The rearrangement uses TRBV7-2 and TRBJ2-1, with 10 bases fitting TRBD2. V lost 5 bases and J lost 0; bases outside the gene matches: 7. CDR1 is SGHTA, CDR2 FQGNSA, per germline. This CDR3 contains 17 residues. The CDR3 loop reads CASSPQPSGSSYNEQFF. The CDR3 DNA follows: TGTGCCAGCAGCCCCCAACCTAGCGGGAGCTCCTACAATGAGCAGTTCTTC.

This clonotype was observed at least ten times. V and J are TRBV7-8 and TRBJ2-5; a possible D gene is TRBD2 (6 bases). Per the germline V gene, CDR1 is SGHVS and CDR2 is FQNEAQ. This CDR3 region has 15 residues. V dropped 2 bases and J dropped 5 bases, with 15 bases sitting between them. Here the CDR3 reads CASSLSRGRKETQYF. The DNA of the CDR3 is TGTGCCAGCAGCTTATCGCGAGGGAGGAAGGAGACCCAGTACTTC.

This clonotype has more than one count but fewer than ten. The chain has TRBV4-3 and TRBJ2-6; no definite D call. V lost 2 bases and J 0 bases, leaving 8 bases between the germline ends. The CDR3 contains 16 residues. Germline assignment: CDR1 LGHNA and CDR2 YSLEER. CDR3 region: CASSQLYNSGANVLTF. The CDR3 nucleotides are TGCGCCAGCAGCCAATTGTATAACTCTGGGGCCAACGTCCTGACTTTC.

The chain joins TRBV7-2 to TRBJ1-3, with a possible D match to TRBD1 (5 bases). Between the trimmed V and J ends, which lost 1 base and 4 bases, there was a span of 14 bases. This CDR3 contains 16 residues. The germline V gene encodes CDR1 SGHTA and CDR2 FQGNSA. The CDR3 coding sequence is TGTGCCAGCAGCTTAGTAGCGGCAGGGCAAGGAAACACCATATATTTT. Amino acid sequence: CASSLVAAGQGNTIYF.

The CDR3 reads CASSLRPEDTQYF. The DNA for the CDR3 is TGTGCCAGCAGTTTAAGGCCAGAAGATACGCAGTATTTT. V usage is TRBV27 and J usage is TRBJ2-3; D is ambiguous. Germline V gene lookup returns CDR1 MNHEY and CDR2 SMNVEV (reference sequence). The CDR3 totals 13 residues. Trimming removed 2 bases from V and 5 bases from J, with 8 bases in between.

This clonotype was counted only a few times. This chain links TRBV29-1 with TRBJ2-1; no clear D gene. Trimming left V 7 bases short and J 5 bases short, with 15 bases between. Germline-derived CDR1 and CDR2 are SQVTM and ANQGSEA. This CDR3 has 13 amino acids. Here the CDR3 reads CSAKGPVNNEQFF. In nucleotides, the CDR3 is TGCAGCGCCAAAGGACCTGTGAACAATGAGCAGTTCTTC.

This clonotype has only a few counts. The V gene is TRBV28, the J gene TRBJ1-5, with D possibly TRBD1 on 6 matching bases. The germline V and J ends were trimmed by 8 bases and 0 bases, with 17 bases remaining between them. CDR3 length: 16 amino acids. The germline V gene has CDR1 MDHEN and CDR2 SYDVKM. The CDR3 is CASQDSKFHSNQPQHF. The CDR3 DNA sequence: TGTGCCAGCCAGGACAGCAAGTTTCATAGCAATCAGCCCCAGCATTTT.

The rearrangement links TRBV7-8 to TRBJ2-2; the match to TRBD2 covers 13 bases. The CDR3 runs 15 residues. V trimming: 10 bases; J trimming: 6 bases; junction bases outside the gene matches: 8. Looked up from germline, CDR1 is SGHVS and CDR2 is FQNEAQ. The CDR3 loop is CATTGLAGAAGELFF. In DNA form, the CDR3 reads TGTGCCACCACCGGACTAGCGGGAGCAGCCGGGGAGCTGTTTTTT.

This clonotype has a handful of counts. The junction departs from the called germline gene at one end, perhaps through a read error. This chain links TRBV11-1 with TRBJ2-1; 8 bases are shared with TRBD1. The germline CDR1 and CDR2 sequences are SGHAT and FQDESV (reference sequence). This CDR3 has 15 amino acids. The CDR3 bases are TGTGCCAGCACCTTACGACAGGGGAATTACAATGAGCAGTTCTTC. Residues: CASTLRQGNYNEQFF.

There are many counts of this clonotype. The V gene is TRBV20-1, the J gene TRBJ2-1; 13 bases line up with TRBD2. The CDR3 loop spans 20 amino acids. Germline CDR1 and CDR2: DFQATT and SNEGSKA (reference sequence). The V and J ends lost 0 bases and 6 bases, in that order; junction bases with no gene match: 17. CDR3 in DNA: TGCAGTGCTAGAGATCTATCCTTTCAACTAGCGGGAGGGAGGCGCAATGAGCAGTTCTTC. Protein product: CSARDLSFQLAGGRRNEQFF.

The V call is TRBV4-3, the J call TRBJ2-4; D uncertain. Looked up from germline, CDR1 is LGHNA and CDR2 is YSLEER. Trimming pared 0 bases from V and 15 bases from J, leaving 15 bases between. This CDR3 region has 13 residues. CDR3 DNA sequence: TGCGCCAGCAGCCAAGATATTAGTGGCCCCGGGTACTTC. Its translation is CASSQDISGPGYF.

This chain connects TRBV7-8 to TRBJ2-5; D gene uncertain. Trimming cost V 3 bases and J 3 bases, with 8 bases left between them. The germline gives CDR1 SGHVS, CDR2 FQNEAQ. The CDR3 runs to 13 residues. The CDR3 sequence is CASSFWEEETQYF. CDR3 coding DNA: TGTGCCAGCAGCTTTTGGGAAGAAGAGACCCAGTACTTC.

This clonotype occurred a few times. This chain joins TRBV4-3 and TRBJ2-6; 9 bases agree with TRBD1. Germline CDR1 and CDR2: LGHNA and YSLEER. The CDR3 consists of 15 residues. Trimming cost V 2 bases and J 10 bases; bases outside gene matches: 6. The CDR3 nucleotides are TGCGCCAGCAGCCAACTGCCGGGACAGGGAAACGTCCTGACTTTC. This sequence encodes CASSQLPGQGNVLTF.

This clonotype was counted only a few times. In DNA, the CDR3 is TGTGCCAGCAGTTTTGGGACAAGCAATGAGCAGTTCTTC. It yields the protein CASSFGTSNEQFF. The chain employs TRBV27 and TRBJ2-1, with a weak D call TRBD1 (6 bases). Trimming stripped 3 bases from V and 6 bases from J, with 9 bases between. The CDR3 covers 13 residues. Germline V lookup: CDR1 MNHEY, CDR2 SMNVEV (reference sequence).